Below are 24 T cell receptor beta chains sequenced from a single sample in a study of OX40 agonist ivuxolimab in advanced cancers. Library preparation used the immunoSEQ multiplex PCR assay. TCRdb's version of the immuneACCESS table is confined to in-frame rearrangements and falls short of the full clone set. An unresolved V gene accounts for under half of the shortfall where checked; the remainder is of unknown origin. For this sample there are approximately 50,000 clones; roughly 80% appear just once. Of the sample, about 3.9% is held by the ten largest clones. The sample here was CD4+ or CD8+ T cells sorted from blood, taken in a trial of the OX40 agonist ivuxolimab. Receptors originate from an adult with an advanced solid tumor such as melanoma, head and neck, liver or kidney cancer.

This clone was picked up a small number of times. The chain has TRBV5-1 and TRBJ1-1; TRBD1 agrees at 10 bases. J gave up 5 bases and V 0 bases, and 7 bases lay outside the gene matches. There are 16 residues in the CDR3. Germline CDR1 reads SGHRS; CDR2 reads YFSETQ. The CDR3 DNA is TGCGCCAGCAGCTTGGGCCCGACAGGGGGCCGGACTGAAGCTTTCTTT. This sequence encodes CASSLGPTGGRTEAFF. The full variable domain, its missing parts supplied by reference TRBV5-1 and TRBJ1-1, is KAGVTQTPRYLIKTRGQQVTLSCSPISGHRSVSWYQQTPGQGLQFLFEYFSETQRNKGNFPGRFSGRQFSNSRSEMNVSTLELGDSALYLCASSLGPTGGRTEAFFGQGTRLTVV.

The chain couples TRBV28 to TRBJ2-3; D may correspond to TRBD1 or TRBD2 (6 bases each). Germline CDR1 and CDR2: MDHEN and SYDVKM. This CDR3 is built from 12 residues. V was pared by 11 bases and J by 2 bases, with 11 bases between. The CDR3 DNA sequence: TGTGCCCCCCCGGGGGCCACAGATACGCAGTATTTT. Protein: CAPPGATDTQYF.

This chain connects TRBV30 to TRBJ1-2; tentative D call: TRBD1 (5 bases). Trimming stripped 0 bases from V and 3 bases from J, with 14 bases between. The V gene's germline CDR1 is GTSNPN and CDR2 SVGIG (reference sequence). The CDR3 contains 15 residues. This CDR3 reads CAWSVRGTTYYGYTF. In DNA, the CDR3 is TGTGCCTGGAGTGTACGGGGGACGACCTACTATGGCTACACCTTC.

The V and J genes are TRBV7-9 and TRBJ2-3; D gene ambiguous. V was trimmed by 2 bases and J by 4 bases, leaving 10 bases between them. The CDR3 is 14 residues long. Germline CDR1 reads SEHNR; CDR2 reads FQNEAQ (reference sequence). Written as DNA, the CDR3 is TGTGCCAGCAGCTTATGGGCAGGCCCAGATACGCAGTATTTT. Translated, it gives CASSLWAGPDTQYF.

The rearrangement joins TRBV7-2 to TRBJ1-2, with a tentative D call TRBD1 (5 bases). Looked up from germline, CDR1 is SGHTA and CDR2 is FQGNSA. The length of the CDR3 is 13 residues. V shed 5 bases and J shed 5 bases, with 12 bases lying between them. The DNA of the CDR3 is TGTGCCAGCAGCCCTACGGGGGGGTATGGCTACACCTTC. Translation gives CASSPTGGYGYTF.

V gene TRBV18 combines with J gene TRBJ2-7; D not resolved. This CDR3 has 14 residues. Trimming removed 4 bases from V and 3 bases from J, with 13 bases in between. The V gene's germline CDR1 is KGHSH and CDR2 LQKENI. The CDR3 is CASSLRPDVYEQYF. CDR3 DNA sequence: TGTGCCAGCTCACTCCGGCCCGATGTCTACGAGCAGTACTTC.

The chain is built from TRBV5-1 and TRBJ1-2; D might be TRBD1 (6 bases). The CDR3 spans 12 residues. The germline gives CDR1 SGHRS, CDR2 YFSETQ. Trimming pared 3 bases from V and 5 bases from J, leaving 8 bases between. CDR3 coding DNA: TGCGCCAGCAGCTCCACAGGGTATGGCTACACCTTC. Its translation: CASSSTGYGYTF.

The V and J genes are TRBV5-1 and TRBJ1-2; D possibly corresponds to TRBD1 (6 bases). The CDR3 runs to 17 residues. Germline V CDR1 and CDR2: SGHRS, YFSETQ. The ends were cut back, 0 bases at V and 0 bases at J, with 15 bases in the middle. CDR3 DNA sequence: TGCGCCAGCAGCTTGGTGAGGACAGACCATTCTAACTATGGCTACACCTTC. This codes for CASSLVRTDHSNYGYTF.

The genes are TRBV4-2 and TRBJ2-2, with D hard to call. Trimming removed 0 bases from V and 6 bases from J, with 8 bases in between. This CDR3 contains 14 residues. Germline lookup yields CDR1 LGHNA and CDR2 YNFKEQ. The DNA of the CDR3 is TGTGCCAGCAGCCAAGAACGGTACCCCGGGGAGCTGTTTTTT. Translation gives CASSQERYPGELFF.

For the CDR3, the DNA is TGTGCCAGCAGTGATTGGACAACGGCCTACGAGCAGTACTTC. Translation: CASSDWTTAYEQYF. The chain uses TRBV2 and TRBJ2-7; a weak D match, TRBD1 (5 bases). V gave up 3 bases and J gave up 2 bases, with 11 bases separating them. CDR1 SNHLY and CDR2 FYNNEI come from the germline V gene. This CDR3 has 14 residues.

The gene calls are TRBV28 and TRBJ1-6, with D possibly matching TRBD1 (5 bases). The CDR3 is made up of 16 amino acids. V was shortened by 2 bases and J by 9 bases, with 17 bases between the two germline ends. The germline V gene has CDR1 MDHEN and CDR2 SYDVKM. The CDR3, as DNA: TGTGCCAGCAGTTTAGGGGGTTCCCGAGGGGTTTCACCCCTCCACTTT. It yields the protein CASSLGGSRGVSPLHF. Using reference TRBV28 and TRBJ1-6 for the parts outside the CDR3, the full variable domain is DVKVTQSSRYLVKRTGEKVFLECVQDMDHENMFWYRQDPGLGLRLIYFSYDVKMKEKGDIPEGYSVSREKKERFSLILESASTNQTSMYLCASSLGGSRGVSPLHFGNGTRLTVT.

This clone has a handful of counts. V and J are TRBV18 and TRBJ1-4; possibly TRBD1 for D (5 bases). From germline, CDR1 is KGHSH and CDR2 LQKENI. The CDR3 is 15 amino acids. Trimming removed 2 bases at V and 3 bases at J, with 10 bases between. DNA of the CDR3: TGTGCCAGCTCACCAACCAGGGAACCTAATGAAAAACTGTTTTTT. This sequence encodes CASSPTREPNEKLFF.

The rearrangement links TRBV5-1 to TRBJ1-2; 9 positions match TRBD1. The V and J ends lost 4 bases and 8 bases, in that order; junction bases with no gene match: 9. The germline V gene has CDR1 SGHRS and CDR2 YFSETQ. CDR3 length: 14 residues. The CDR3 protein is CASSTGGENRGYTF. In DNA form, the CDR3 reads TGCGCCAGCAGCACAGGGGGCGAAAATCGGGGCTACACCTTC.

The V gene is TRBV28, the J gene TRBJ1-1; tentatively, D is TRBD1 (5 bases). Looked up from germline, CDR1 is MDHEN and CDR2 is SYDVKM. V lost 8 bases and J lost 3, with 16 bases in between. This CDR3 has 14 residues. The CDR3 here is CASGTRQVDTEAFF. CDR3 nucleotide sequence: TGTGCCAGCGGGACTCGTCAGGTGGACACTGAAGCTTTCTTT. The whole variable domain, remainder taken from reference TRBV28 and TRBJ1-1, is DVKVTQSSRYLVKRTGEKVFLECVQDMDHENMFWYRQDPGLGLRLIYFSYDVKMKEKGDIPEGYSVSREKKERFSLILESASTNQTSMYLCASGTRQVDTEAFFGQGTRLTVV.

The gene calls are TRBV5-5 and TRBJ1-5; TRBD1 matches 9 bases. From germline, CDR1 is SGHKS and CDR2 YYEKEE (reference sequence). The CDR3 contains 17 residues. J lost 0 bases, V lost 4 bases, and 8 bases had no gene match. In DNA, the CDR3 is TGTGCCAGCAGCGCCGGGACAGGGAGTTTTAGCAATCAGCCCCAGCATTTT. It is translated as CASSAGTGSFSNQPQHF.

J is TRBJ1-3 and V is TRBV7-8; D gene unclear. The CDR3 is 16 amino acids. The germline V gene encodes CDR1 SGHVS and CDR2 FQNEAQ. Trimming removed 1 base at V and 3 bases at J, with 13 bases between. CDR3 protein: CASSLVAIGNGNTIYF. CDR3 bases: TGTGCCAGCAGCTTAGTGGCGATAGGGAATGGAAACACCATATATTTT.

The rearrangement links TRBV28 to TRBJ2-3; 9 positions match TRBD1. V dropped 8 bases and J dropped 3; count of bases not matched to a gene: 6. Germline values: CDR1 MDHEN, CDR2 SYDVKM. This CDR3 comprises 14 residues. Written as DNA, the CDR3 is TGTGCCAGCCATGGGACAGGGCGGACAGATACGCAGTATTTT. Amino acid sequence: CASHGTGRTDTQYF.

The chain has TRBV6-1 and TRBJ1-3; D may be TRBD1 (6 bases). The germline CDR1 and CDR2 sequences are MNHNS and SASEGT. The V end lost 4 bases, the J end lost 8 bases, and 21 bases lay between the germline ends. This CDR3 has 16 residues. CDR3 sequence: CASSANSRGGADTIYF. The CDR3 DNA reads TGTGCCAGCAGTGCCAACAGCAGGGGTGGGGCGGACACCATATATTTT.

This clone was detected a few times. The genes are TRBV30 and TRBJ1-1; 7 bases are a match to TRBD1. Trimming removed 2 bases from V and 9 bases from J; junction bases left unmatched: 21. Germline V gene sequence: CDR1 GTSNPN, CDR2 SVGIG (reference sequence). The CDR3 extends over 17 amino acids. In nucleotides, the CDR3 is TGTGCCTGGAGTCGAACTACCCTAACGGACAGGTTTCTTAAAGCTTTCTTT. It translates to CAWSRTTLTDRFLKAFF.

This chain joins TRBV7-2 and TRBJ1-4; D not resolved. This CDR3 is 14 amino acids long. The V end lost 3 bases, the J end lost 0 bases, and 5 bases lay between the germline ends. Germline V gives CDR1 SGHTA, CDR2 FQGNSA. In DNA, the CDR3 is TGTGCCAGCAGCTTCACCGCAACTAATGAAAAACTGTTTTTT. The encoded protein is CASSFTATNEKLFF.

The chain is built from TRBV6-5 and TRBJ2-5; D might be TRBD2 (6 bases). Per germline, CDR1 MNHEY and CDR2 SVGAGI. The CDR3 has 14 amino acids. V lost 5 bases and J 5 bases, leaving 15 bases between the germline ends. The CDR3 bases are TGTGCCAGCAGTAGCTCCCGGGGAGGCGAGACCCAGTACTTC. Translating it yields CASSSSRGGETQYF.

The gene calls are TRBV11-3 and TRBJ1-1, with D hard to call. Trimming shortened V by 3 bases and J by 3 bases, and 11 bases separated the two germline ends. The V gene's germline CDR1 is SGHNT and CDR2 YENEEA. The CDR3 runs 14 residues. This chain's CDR3 is CASSLEQWDTEAFF. The CDR3 nucleotides read TGTGCCAGCAGCTTGGAACAGTGGGACACTGAAGCTTTCTTT.

This clone is medium-sized within its sample. The same CDR3 arises from other DNA sequences in this sample as well. The rearrangement uses TRBV11-2 and TRBJ1-1, with D possibly TRBD1 on 5 matching bases. Germline lookup yields CDR1 SGHAT and CDR2 FQNNGV. V was pared by 6 bases and J by 1 base, with 9 bases between. The CDR3 totals 13 residues. CDR3 in amino acids: CASSSDRNTEAFF. CDR3 coding DNA: TGTGCCAGCAGTTCCGACAGGAACACTGAAGCTTTCTTT.

This chain connects TRBV4-1 to TRBJ1-5; D gene ambiguous. V lost 4 bases and J 2 bases, leaving 15 bases between the germline ends. CDR1 and CDR2 (germline): MGHRA, YSYEKL. The CDR3 loop spans 16 amino acids. The CDR3 here is CASSLNGGPGNQPQHF. CDR3 DNA: TGCGCCAGCAGCCTCAACGGCGGACCCGGCAATCAGCCCCAGCATTTT.